This T cell receptor beta chain was sequenced for a study of CD8+ T cells in alopecia areata. Findings and caveats of the study: Across lesional scalp, and particularly alopecia totalis/universalis, clonality surpassed that of normal scalp.

Noted treatment: oral pan-JAK inhibitor, 5-10 mg twice daily. Patients with alopecia areata provided lesional scalp punch biopsies as well as peripheral blood. The researchers isolated CD4+ and CD8+ T cells from PBMCs by sorting. V lost 6 bases and J 8 bases, leaving 19 bases between the germline ends. Germline V CDR1 and CDR2: MNHEY, SVGAGI. There are 14 residues in the CDR3. Notes on this clone: Its target is not known.

RNA was extracted and reverse transcribed into cDNA as the sequencing template. Profiling relied on immunoSEQ multiplex PCR, and the TCRdb table lists in-frame clones only, not all of them. This sample has about 220,000 clones, with under 75% found just once. This TCR was recovered from a human donor with alopecia areata. Sample: CD4+ T cells sorted from blood, taken at week 4, from a patient treated with tofacitinib. The chain joins TRBV6-5 to TRBJ1-2, with TRBD1 as a possible D gene (6 bases). CDR3 in DNA: TGTGCCAGCAGAGCCAGCGGGGGGCAGGAGGGCTACACCTTC. It codes for CASRASGGQEGYTF.